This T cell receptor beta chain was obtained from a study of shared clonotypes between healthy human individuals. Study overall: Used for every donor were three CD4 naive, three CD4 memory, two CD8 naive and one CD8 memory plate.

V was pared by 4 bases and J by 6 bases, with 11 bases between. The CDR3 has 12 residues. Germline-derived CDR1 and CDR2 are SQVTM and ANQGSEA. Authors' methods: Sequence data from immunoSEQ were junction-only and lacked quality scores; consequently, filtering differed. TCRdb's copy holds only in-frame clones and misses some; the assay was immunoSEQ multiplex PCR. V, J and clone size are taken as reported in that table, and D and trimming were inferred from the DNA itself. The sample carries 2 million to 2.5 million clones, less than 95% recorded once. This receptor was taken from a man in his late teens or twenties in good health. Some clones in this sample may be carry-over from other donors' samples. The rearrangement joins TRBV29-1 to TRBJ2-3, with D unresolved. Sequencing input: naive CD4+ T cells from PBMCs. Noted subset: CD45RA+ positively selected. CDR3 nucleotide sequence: TGCAGCGTTGGTGGGGTAGGGGATACGCAGTATTTT. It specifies CSVGGVGDTQYF.